This section outlines one TCR beta chain sequence together with its context. Other DNA variants within this sample encode the same CDR3. Participants came from about two dozen US areas, aged roughly 18 to 100 years. Germline V gene lookup returns CDR1 LGHDT and CDR2 YNNKEL (reference sequence). The V gene lost 2 bases and the J gene lost 5 bases, with 9 bases spanning the gap. The CDR3 loop spans 13 amino acids. Authors' data handling: Amplification of reference gene primers provided the estimated nucleated cell counts. Sequenced by immunoSEQ multiplex PCR; TCRdb stores in-frame clones only, minus some. V, J and clone size reflect that table, while D and trimming were determined from the DNA. The sample has some 490,000 clones; about 88% are singletons. The data derive from a study of blood T cell repertoires in COVID-19. Study-wide context: Both acute and convalescent COVID-19 samples were obtained from the United States, Italy and Spain. Sample material is recorded as cDNA or gDNA derived from T cells, B-cell-depleted T cells, or PBMCs.

This clonotype was obtained from a woman aged 60 to 75 who had recovered from COVID-19. J is TRBJ1-1 and V is TRBV3-1 (or the pseudogene TRBV3-2), with D possibly being TRBD1 (5 bases). The sequencing input was PBMCs or T cells enriched from blood (not recorded which). The CDR3 region has the DNA TGTGCCAGCAGCCAAAGGGGTTGGACTGAAGCTTTCTTT. This codes for CASSQRGWTEAFF.